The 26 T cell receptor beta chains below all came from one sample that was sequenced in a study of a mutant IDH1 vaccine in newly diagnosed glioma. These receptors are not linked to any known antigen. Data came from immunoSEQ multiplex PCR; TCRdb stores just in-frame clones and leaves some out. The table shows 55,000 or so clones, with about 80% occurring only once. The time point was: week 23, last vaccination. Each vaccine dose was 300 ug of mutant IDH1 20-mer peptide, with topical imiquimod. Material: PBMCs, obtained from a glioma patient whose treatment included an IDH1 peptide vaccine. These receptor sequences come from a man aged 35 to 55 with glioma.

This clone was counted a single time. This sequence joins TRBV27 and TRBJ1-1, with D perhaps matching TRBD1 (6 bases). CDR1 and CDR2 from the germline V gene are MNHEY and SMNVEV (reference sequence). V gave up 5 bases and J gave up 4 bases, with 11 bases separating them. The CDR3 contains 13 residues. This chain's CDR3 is CASSIQGATEAFF. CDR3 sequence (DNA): TGTGCCAGCAGTATACAGGGCGCCACTGAAGCTTTCTTT.

CDR3 in amino acids: CASSYRAEREQYF. The CDR3 nucleotides are TGTGCCAGCAGTTACAGGGCTGAGAGAGAGCAGTACTTC. J is TRBJ2-7 and V is TRBV6-5; unclear D gene. The V gene lost 2 bases and the J gene lost 7 bases, with 12 bases spanning the gap. The CDR3 sequence is 13 residues long. Germline loops: CDR1 MNHEY, CDR2 SVGAGI.

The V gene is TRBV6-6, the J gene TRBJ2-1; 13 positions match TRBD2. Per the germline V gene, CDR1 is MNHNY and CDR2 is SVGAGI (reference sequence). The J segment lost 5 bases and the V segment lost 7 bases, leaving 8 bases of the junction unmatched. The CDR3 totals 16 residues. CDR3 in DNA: TGTGCCAGCATCGGGAGACTAGCGGGGGGTCACAATGAGCAGTTCTTC. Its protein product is CASIGRLAGGHNEQFF.

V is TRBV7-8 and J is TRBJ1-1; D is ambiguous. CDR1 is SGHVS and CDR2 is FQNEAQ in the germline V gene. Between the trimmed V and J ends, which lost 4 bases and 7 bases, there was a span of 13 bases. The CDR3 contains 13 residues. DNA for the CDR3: TGTGCCAGCAGCTCCGACAAAGCTTATGAAGCTTTCTTT. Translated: CASSSDKAYEAFF.

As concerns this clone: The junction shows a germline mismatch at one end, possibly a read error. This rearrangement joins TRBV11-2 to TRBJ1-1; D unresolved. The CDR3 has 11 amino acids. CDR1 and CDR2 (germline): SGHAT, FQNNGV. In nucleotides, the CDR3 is TGTGCCAGCAGCTTAGTTAGGCAGGTCGAATTT. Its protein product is CASSLVRQVEF. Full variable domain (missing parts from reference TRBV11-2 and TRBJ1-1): EAGVAQSPRYKIIEKRQSVAFWCNPISGHATLYWYQQILGQGPKLLIQFQNNGVVDDSQLPKDRFSAERLKGVDSTLKIQPAKLEDSAVYLCASSLVRQVEFGQGTRLTVV.

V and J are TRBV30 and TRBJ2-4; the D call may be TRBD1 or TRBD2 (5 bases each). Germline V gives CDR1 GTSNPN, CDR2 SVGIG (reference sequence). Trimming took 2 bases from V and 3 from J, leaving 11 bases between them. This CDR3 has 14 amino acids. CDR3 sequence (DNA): TGTGCCTGGAGTTGGGGGTCGGGCAAAAACATTCAGTACTTC. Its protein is CAWSWGSGKNIQYF.

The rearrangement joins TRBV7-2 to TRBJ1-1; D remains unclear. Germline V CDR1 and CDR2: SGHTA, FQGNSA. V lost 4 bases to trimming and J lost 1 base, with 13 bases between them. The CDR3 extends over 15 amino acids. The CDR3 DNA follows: TGTGCCAGCAGCTCACGACGTCGGGGGAACACTGAAGCTTTCTTT. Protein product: CASSSRRRGNTEAFF.

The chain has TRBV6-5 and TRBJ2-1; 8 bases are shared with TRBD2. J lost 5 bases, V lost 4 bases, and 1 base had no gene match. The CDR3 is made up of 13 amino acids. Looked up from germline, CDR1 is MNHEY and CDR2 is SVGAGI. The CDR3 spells CASSFGGDNEQFF. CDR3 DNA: TGTGCCAGCAGTTTCGGGGGGGACAATGAGCAGTTCTTC.

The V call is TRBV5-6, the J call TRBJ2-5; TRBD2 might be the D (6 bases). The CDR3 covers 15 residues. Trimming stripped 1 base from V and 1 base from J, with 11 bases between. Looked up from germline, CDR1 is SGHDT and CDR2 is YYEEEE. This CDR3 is CASSLRRGPQETQYF. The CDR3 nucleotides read TGTGCCAGCAGCTTGCGGCGGGGCCCCCAAGAGACCCAGTACTTC.

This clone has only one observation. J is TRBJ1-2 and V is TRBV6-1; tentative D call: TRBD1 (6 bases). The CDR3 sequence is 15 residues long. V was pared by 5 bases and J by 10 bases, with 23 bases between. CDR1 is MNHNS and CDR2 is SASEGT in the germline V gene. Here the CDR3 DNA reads TGTGCCAGCAGTCCCTCGACAGGTTTAACTTCCCTCTACACCTTC. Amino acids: CASSPSTGLTSLYTF.

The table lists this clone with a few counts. The CDR3 sequence is CASSLDRNNSPLHF. CDR3 bases: TGTGCCAGCAGCCTCGACAGAAATAATTCACCCCTCCACTTT. The chain recombines TRBV13 with TRBJ1-6; possibly TRBD1 for D (5 bases). Looked up from germline, CDR1 is PRHDT and CDR2 is FYEKMQ (reference sequence). Trimming shortened V by 5 bases and J by 5 bases, and 10 bases separated the two germline ends. This CDR3 spans 14 amino acids. Full variable domain (missing parts from reference TRBV13 and TRBJ1-6): AAGVIQSPRHLIKEKRETATLKCYPIPRHDTVYWYQQGPGQDPQFLISFYEKMQSDKGSIPDRFSAQQFSDYHSELNMSSLELGDSALYFCASSLDRNNSPLHFGNGTRLTVT.

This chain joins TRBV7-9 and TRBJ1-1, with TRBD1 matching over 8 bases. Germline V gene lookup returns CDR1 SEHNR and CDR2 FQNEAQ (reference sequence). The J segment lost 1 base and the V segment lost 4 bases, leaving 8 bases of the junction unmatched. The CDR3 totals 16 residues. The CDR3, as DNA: TGTGCCAGCAGCTCGCCAGGGGACAGGAAGAACACTGAAGCTTTCTTT. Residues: CASSSPGDRKNTEAFF.

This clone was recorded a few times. For the CDR3, the DNA is TGCGCCAGCAGCCCTGGACAGGGATTGAACACTGAAGCTTTCTTT. Translation: CASSPGQGLNTEAFF. The chain combines TRBV5-1 with TRBJ1-1; 8 bases are a match to TRBD1. V gave up 4 bases and J gave up 0 bases; unmatched junction bases: 5. Germline CDR1 SGHRS, CDR2 YFSETQ. The CDR3 has 15 residues.

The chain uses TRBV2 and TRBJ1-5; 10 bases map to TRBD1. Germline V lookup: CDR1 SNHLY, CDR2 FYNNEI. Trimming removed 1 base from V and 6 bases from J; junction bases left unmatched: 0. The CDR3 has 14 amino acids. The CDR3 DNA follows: TGTGCCAGCAGTGAAGGGACAGGGGGTCAGCCCCAGCATTTT. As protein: CASSEGTGGQPQHF. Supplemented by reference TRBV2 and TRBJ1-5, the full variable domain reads EPEVTQTPSHQVTQMGQEVILRCVPISNHLYFYWYRQILGQKVEFLVSFYNNEISEKSEIFDDQFSVERPDGSNFTLKIRSTKLEDSAMYFCASSEGTGGQPQHFGDGTRLSIL.

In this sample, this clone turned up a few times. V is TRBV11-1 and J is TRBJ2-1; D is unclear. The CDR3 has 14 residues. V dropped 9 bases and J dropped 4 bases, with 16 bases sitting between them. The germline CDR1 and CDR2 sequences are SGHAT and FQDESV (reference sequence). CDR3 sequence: CASVGAGGYNEQFF. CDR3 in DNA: TGTGCCAGTGTAGGCGCAGGTGGGTACAATGAGCAGTTCTTC. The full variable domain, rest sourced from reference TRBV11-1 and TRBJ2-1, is EAEVAQSPRYKITEKSQAVAFWCDPISGHATLYWYRQILGQGPELLVQFQDESVVDDSQLPKDRFSAERLKGVDSTLKIQPAELGDSAMYLCASVGAGGYNEQFFGPGTRLTVL.

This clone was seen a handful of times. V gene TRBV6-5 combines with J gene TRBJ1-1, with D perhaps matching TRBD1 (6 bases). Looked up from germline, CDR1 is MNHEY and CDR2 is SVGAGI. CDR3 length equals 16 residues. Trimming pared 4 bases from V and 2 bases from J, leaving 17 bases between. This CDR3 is CASSSQPGGGNTEAFF. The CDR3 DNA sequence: TGTGCCAGCAGTTCCCAGCCGGGGGGGGGCAACACTGAAGCTTTCTTT.

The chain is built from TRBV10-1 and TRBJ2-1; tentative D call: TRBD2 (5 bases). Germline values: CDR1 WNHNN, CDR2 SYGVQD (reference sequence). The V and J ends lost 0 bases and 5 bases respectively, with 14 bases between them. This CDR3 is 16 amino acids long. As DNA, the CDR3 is TGCGCCAGCAGTGAGTCCTTCTCTGGACTTAACAATGAGCAGTTCTTC. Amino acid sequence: CASSESFSGLNNEQFF.

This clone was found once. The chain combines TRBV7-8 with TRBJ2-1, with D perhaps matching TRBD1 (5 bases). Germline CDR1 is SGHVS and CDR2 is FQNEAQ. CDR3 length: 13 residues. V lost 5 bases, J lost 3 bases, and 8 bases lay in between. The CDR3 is CASSPQGYNEQFF. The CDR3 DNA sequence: TGTGCCAGCAGCCCCCAGGGCTACAATGAGCAGTTCTTC.

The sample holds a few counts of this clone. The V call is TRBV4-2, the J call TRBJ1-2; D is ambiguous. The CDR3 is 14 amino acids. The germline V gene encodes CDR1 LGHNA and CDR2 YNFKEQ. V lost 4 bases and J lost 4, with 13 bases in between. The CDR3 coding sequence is TGTGCCAGCAGCCGTCTGGAAGAAGTCTATGGCTACACCTTC. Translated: CASSRLEEVYGYTF.

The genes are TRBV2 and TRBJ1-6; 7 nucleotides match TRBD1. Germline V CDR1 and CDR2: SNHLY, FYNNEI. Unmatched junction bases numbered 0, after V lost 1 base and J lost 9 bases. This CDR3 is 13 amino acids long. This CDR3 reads CASSEDRGSPLHF. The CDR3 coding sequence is TGTGCCAGCAGTGAAGACAGGGGTTCACCCCTCCACTTT.

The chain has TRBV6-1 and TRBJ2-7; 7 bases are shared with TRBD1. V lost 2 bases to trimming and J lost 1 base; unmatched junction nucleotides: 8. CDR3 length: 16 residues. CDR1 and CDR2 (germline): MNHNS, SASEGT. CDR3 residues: CASSESPDRLSYEQYF. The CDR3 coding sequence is TGTGCCAGCAGTGAATCTCCGGACAGGCTATCCTACGAGCAGTACTTC.

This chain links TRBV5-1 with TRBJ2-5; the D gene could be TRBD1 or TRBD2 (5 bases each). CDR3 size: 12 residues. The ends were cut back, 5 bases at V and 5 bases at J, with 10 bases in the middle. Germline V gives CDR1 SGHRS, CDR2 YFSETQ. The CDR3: CASREGTETQYF. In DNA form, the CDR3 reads TGCGCCAGCAGGGAAGGGACCGAGACCCAGTACTTC.

In nucleotides, the CDR3 is TGCGCCAGCAGCCCTTTTCCGGGACAGGGAAGCACAGATACGCAGTATTTT. Protein: CASSPFPGQGSTDTQYF. V gene TRBV5-1 combines with J gene TRBJ2-3; 9 positions agree with TRBD1. CDR3 length equals 17 residues. CDR1 SGHRS and CDR2 YFSETQ come from the germline V gene. Losses at the gene ends were 4 bases for V and 0 bases for J; bases not matched to a gene: 9.

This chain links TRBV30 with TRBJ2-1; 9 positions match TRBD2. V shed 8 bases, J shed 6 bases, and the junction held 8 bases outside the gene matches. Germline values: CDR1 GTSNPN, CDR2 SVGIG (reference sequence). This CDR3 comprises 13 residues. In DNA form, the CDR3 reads TGTGCCCTGCGGGGGGGCTTCGGCAATGAGCAGTTCTTC. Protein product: CALRGGFGNEQFF.

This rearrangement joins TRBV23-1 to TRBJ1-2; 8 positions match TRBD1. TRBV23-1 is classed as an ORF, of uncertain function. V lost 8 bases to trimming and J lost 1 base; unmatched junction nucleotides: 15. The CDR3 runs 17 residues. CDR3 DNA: TGCGCCAGCCGTCGGACAGGGACCTCGGGCCTTAACTATGGCTACACCTTC. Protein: CASRRTGTSGLNYGYTF.

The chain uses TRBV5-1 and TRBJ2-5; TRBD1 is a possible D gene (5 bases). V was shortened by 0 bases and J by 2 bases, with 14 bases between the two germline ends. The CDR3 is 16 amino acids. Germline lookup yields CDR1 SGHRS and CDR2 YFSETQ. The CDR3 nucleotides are TGCGCCAGCAGCTTGGGGTTAGGGGTAGGACAAGAGACCCAGTACTTC. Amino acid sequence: CASSLGLGVGQETQYF.